The rows below give T cell receptor beta chains drawn from one sample of a study of technical replicates of blood from several donors. Assay: immunoSEQ multiplex PCR; the TCRdb copy retains only in-frame clones and omits some. This sample carries 45,000 to 55,000 clones, 90% to 97% of them seen once, and the ten largest clones take approximately 0.4%. The sequenced material came from T cells isolated from PBMCs. Receptor source: a human donor in good health. The conserved cysteine and the conserved F or W are not part of the CDR3 here. Not all rows give a size; the values are once, few, many and, for expanded clones, a class.

size,V,J,CDR3
NA,TRBV5-1,TRBJ2-7,ASSLQTGNDEQY
NA,TRBV4-1,TRBJ1-2,ASSQALPTNYGYT
NA,TRBV11-2,TRBJ1-1,ASSLQGGNTEAF
NA,TRBV2,TRBJ2-1,ASSTWTGGYINEQF
NA,TRBV21-1,TRBJ1-1,ASSQGTADPNTEAF
NA,TRBV7-9,TRBJ2-3,ASSNRQPGTDTQY
NA,TRBV4-2,TRBJ2-1,ASSPKVAGVEQF
NA,TRBV4-1,TRBJ1-3,ASSQESPGYGAGTGNTIY
NA,TRBV29-1,TRBJ1-2,SVEKGLPRGLGCGYT
NA,TRBV28,TRBJ1-5,ASSPTGGGLNQPQH
once,TRBV27,TRBJ1-2,ASSSPDRFYGYT